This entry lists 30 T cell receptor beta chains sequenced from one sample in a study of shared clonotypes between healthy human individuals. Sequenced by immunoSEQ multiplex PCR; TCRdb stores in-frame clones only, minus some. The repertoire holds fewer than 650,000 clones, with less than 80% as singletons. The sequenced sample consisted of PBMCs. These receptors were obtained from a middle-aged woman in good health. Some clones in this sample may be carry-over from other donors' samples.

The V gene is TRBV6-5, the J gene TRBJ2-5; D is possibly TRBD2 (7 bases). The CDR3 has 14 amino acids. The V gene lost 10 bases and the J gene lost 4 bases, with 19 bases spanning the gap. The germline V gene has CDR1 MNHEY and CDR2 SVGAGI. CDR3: CATRGVGGGETQYF. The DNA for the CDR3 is TGTGCCACTAGAGGTGTAGGGGGGGGAGAGACCCAGTACTTC.

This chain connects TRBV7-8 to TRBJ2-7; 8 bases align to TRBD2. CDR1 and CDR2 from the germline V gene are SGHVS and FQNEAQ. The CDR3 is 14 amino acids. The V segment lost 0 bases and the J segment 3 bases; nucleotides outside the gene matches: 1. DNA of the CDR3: TGTGCCAGCAGCTTAGCGGGACTAGTCTACGAGCAGTACTTC. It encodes CASSLAGLVYEQYF.

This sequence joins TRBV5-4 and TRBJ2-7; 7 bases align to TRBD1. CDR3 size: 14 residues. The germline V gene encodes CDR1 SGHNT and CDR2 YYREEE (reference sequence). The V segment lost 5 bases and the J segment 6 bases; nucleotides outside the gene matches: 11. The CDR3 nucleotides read TGTGCCAGCAGGGCTGACAGGGTGGCGGCCGAGCAGTACTTC. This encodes CASRADRVAAEQYF.

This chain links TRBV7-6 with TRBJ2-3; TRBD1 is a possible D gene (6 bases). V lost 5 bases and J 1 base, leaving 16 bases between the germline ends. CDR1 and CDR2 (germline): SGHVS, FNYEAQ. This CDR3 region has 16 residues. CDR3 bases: TGTGCCAGCAGCCCACAGGGTTTTAGGGGCACAGATACGCAGTATTTT. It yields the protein CASSPQGFRGTDTQYF. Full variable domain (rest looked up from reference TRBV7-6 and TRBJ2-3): GAGVSQSPRYKVTKRGQDVALRCDPISGHVSLYWYRQALGQGPEFLTYFNYEAQQDKSGLPNDRFSAERPEGSISTLTIQRTEQRDSAMYRCASSPQGFRGTDTQYFGPGTRLTVL.

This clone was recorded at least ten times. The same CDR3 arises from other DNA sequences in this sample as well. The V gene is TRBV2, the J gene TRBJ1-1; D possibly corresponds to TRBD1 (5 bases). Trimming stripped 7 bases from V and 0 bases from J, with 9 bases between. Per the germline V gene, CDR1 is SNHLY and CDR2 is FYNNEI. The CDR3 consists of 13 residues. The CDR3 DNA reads TGTGCCAGCACGGGGGTAATGAACACTGAAGCTTTCTTT. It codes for CASTGVMNTEAFF.

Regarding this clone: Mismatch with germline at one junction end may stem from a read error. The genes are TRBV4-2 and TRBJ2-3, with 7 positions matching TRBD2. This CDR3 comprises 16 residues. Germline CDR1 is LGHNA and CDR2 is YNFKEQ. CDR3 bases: TGTGCCAGCAGCCAAAGCTCCTTTAGCGGGCCAGATACGCAGTACTTT. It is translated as CASSQSSFSGPDTQYF.

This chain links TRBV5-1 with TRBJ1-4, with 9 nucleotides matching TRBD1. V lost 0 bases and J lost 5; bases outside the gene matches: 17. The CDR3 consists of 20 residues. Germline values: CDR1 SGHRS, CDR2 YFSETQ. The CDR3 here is CASSLGPKWTGALENEKLFF. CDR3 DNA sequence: TGCGCCAGCAGCTTGGGGCCGAAATGGACAGGGGCGCTAGAGAATGAAAAACTGTTTTTT.

In DNA, the CDR3 is TGTGCCAGCAGTGCGACAGGGCTTGGCAATCAGCCCCAGCATTTT. Residues: CASSATGLGNQPQHF. This sequence joins TRBV6-4 and TRBJ1-5, with 7 bases identical to TRBD1. The CDR3 runs to 15 residues. Germline V gene sequence: CDR1 MRHNA, CDR2 SNTAGT. Germline trimming cut 4 bases from V and 2 bases from J; bases unmatched to any gene: 5.

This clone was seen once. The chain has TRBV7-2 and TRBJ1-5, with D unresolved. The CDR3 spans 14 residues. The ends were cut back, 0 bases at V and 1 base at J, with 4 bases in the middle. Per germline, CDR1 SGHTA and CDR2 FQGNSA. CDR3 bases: TGTGCCAGCAGCTTAGCGGAGAGCAATCAGCCCCAGCATTTT. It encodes CASSLAESNQPQHF.

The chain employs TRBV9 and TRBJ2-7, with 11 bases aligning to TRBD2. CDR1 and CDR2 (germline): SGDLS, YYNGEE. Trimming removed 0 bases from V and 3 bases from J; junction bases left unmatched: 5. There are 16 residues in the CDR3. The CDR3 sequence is CASSVGLAGGLYEQYF. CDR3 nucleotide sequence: TGTGCCAGCAGCGTAGGGCTAGCGGGAGGCCTCTACGAGCAGTACTTC.

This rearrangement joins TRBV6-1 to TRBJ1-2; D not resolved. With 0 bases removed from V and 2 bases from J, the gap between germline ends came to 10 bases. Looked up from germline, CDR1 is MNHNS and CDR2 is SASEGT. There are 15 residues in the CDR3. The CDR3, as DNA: TGTGCCAGCAGTGAAGCAGAAGACATCAACTATGGCTACACCTTC. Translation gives CASSEAEDINYGYTF.

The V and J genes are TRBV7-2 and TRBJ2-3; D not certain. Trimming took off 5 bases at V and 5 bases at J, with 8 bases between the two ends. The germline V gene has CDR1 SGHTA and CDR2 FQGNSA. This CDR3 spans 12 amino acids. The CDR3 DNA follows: TGTGCCAGCAGCCCATTTGGAGATACGCAGTATTTT. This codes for CASSPFGDTQYF.

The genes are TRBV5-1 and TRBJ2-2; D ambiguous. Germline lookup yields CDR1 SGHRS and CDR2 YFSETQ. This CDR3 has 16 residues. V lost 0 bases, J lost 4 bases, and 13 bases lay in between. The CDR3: CASSLDLGSTTGELFF. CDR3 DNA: TGCGCCAGCAGCTTGGATTTGGGGTCAACCACCGGGGAGCTGTTTTTT.

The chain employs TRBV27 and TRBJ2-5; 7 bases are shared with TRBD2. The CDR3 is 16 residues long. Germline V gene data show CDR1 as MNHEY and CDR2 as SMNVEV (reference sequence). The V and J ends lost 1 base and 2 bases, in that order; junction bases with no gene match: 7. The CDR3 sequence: CASSLLTSRKQETQYF. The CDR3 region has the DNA TGTGCCAGCAGTTTATTGACTAGCCGCAAACAAGAGACCCAGTACTTC.

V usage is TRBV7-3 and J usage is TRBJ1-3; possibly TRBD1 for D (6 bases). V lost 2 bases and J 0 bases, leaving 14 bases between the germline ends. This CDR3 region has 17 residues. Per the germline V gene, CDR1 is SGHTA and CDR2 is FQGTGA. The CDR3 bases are TGTGCCAGCAGCTTAGGCGGGAAGGGGGACTCTGGAAACACCATATATTTT. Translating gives CASSLGGKGDSGNTIYF.

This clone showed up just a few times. The CDR3 DNA is TGTGCCAGCAGCTTCAGGACAGGGGTATCTGAGACCCAGTACTTC. This sequence encodes CASSFRTGVSETQYF. The chain combines TRBV5-4 with TRBJ2-5; 9 bases are a match to TRBD1. The CDR3 is 15 residues long. Trimming cost V 2 bases and J 5 bases; bases outside gene matches: 7. From germline, CDR1 is SGHNT and CDR2 YYREEE (reference sequence).

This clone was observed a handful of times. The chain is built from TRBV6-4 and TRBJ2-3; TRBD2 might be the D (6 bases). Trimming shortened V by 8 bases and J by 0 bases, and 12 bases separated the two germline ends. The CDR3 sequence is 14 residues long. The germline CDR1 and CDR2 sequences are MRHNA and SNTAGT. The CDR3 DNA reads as TGTGCCAGCGGTGGCGGGGCTAGCACAGATACGCAGTATTTT. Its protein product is CASGGGASTDTQYF.

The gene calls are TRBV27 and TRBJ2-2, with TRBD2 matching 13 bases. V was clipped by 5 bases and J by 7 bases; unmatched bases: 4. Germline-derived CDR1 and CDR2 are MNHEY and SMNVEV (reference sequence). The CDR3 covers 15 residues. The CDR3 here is CASSPGLAGNGELFF. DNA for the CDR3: TGTGCCAGCAGTCCGGGACTAGCGGGAAACGGGGAGCTGTTTTTT.

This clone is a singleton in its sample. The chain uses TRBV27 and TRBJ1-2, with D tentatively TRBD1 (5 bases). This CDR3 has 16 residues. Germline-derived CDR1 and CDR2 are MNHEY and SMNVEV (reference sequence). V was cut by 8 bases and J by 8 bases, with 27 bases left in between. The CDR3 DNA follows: TGTGCCAGCCACCCAACATTTGTTGGAGGACGGGGGGGCTACACCTTC. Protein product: CASHPTFVGGRGGYTF.

This CDR3 is CASSPGMTGGFSNQPQHF. CDR3 DNA sequence: TGTGCCAGCAGCCCAGGAATGACAGGAGGGTTTAGCAATCAGCCCCAGCATTTT. The chain links TRBV27 to TRBJ1-5, with a weak D call TRBD1 (6 bases). CDR3 length: 18 amino acids. Germline V gene data show CDR1 as MNHEY and CDR2 as SMNVEV (reference sequence). Trimming pared 6 bases from V and 0 bases from J, leaving 21 bases between.

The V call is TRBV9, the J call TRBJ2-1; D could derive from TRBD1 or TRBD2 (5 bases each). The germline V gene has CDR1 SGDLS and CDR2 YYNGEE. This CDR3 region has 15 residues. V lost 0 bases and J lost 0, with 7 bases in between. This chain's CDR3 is CASSVAGPSYNEQFF. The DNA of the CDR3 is TGTGCCAGCAGCGTAGCGGGACCCTCCTACAATGAGCAGTTCTTC.

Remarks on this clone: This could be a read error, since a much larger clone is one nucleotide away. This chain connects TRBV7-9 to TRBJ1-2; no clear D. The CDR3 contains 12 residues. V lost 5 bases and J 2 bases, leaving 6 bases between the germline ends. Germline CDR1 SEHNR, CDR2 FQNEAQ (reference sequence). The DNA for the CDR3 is TGTGCCAGCAGCCCCGACAACTATGGCTACACCTTC. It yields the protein CASSPDNYGYTF.

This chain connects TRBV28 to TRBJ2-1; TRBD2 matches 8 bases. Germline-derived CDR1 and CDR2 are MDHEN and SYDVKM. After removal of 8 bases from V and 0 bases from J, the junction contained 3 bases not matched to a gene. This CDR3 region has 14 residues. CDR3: CASGLASSYNEQFF. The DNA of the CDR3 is TGTGCCAGCGGACTAGCTAGCTCCTACAATGAGCAGTTCTTC. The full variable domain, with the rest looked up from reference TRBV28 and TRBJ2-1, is DVKVTQSSRYLVKRTGEKVFLECVQDMDHENMFWYRQDPGLGLRLIYFSYDVKMKEKGDIPEGYSVSREKKERFSLILESASTNQTSMYLCASGLASSYNEQFFGPGTRLTVL.

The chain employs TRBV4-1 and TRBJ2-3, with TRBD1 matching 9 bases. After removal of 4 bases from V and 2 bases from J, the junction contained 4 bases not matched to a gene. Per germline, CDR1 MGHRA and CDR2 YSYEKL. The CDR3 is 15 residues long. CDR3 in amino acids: CASSRRDRATDTQYF. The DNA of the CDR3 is TGCGCCAGCAGCCGCCGGGACAGGGCCACAGATACGCAGTATTTT.

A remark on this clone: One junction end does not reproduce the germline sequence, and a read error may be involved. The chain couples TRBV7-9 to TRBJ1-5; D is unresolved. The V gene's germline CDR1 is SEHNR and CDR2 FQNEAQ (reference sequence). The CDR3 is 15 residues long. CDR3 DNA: TGTGCCAGCAGTCGAGGAGAGACTAGCAATCGGCCCCAGCATTTT. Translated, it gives CASSRGETSNRPQHF.

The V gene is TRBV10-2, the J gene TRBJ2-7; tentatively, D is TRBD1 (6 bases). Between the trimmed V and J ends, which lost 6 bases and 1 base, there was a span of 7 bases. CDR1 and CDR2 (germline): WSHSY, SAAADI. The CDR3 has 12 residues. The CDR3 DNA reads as TGCGCCAGCAGACAGGGATCCTACGAGCAGTACTTC. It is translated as CASRQGSYEQYF.

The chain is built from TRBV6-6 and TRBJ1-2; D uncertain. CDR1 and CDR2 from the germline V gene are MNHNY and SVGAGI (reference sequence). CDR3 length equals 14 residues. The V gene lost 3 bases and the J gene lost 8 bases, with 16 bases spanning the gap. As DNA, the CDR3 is TGTGCCAGCAGTTATTCTGCTCGAGTCGGGGGCTACACCTTC. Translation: CASSYSARVGGYTF.

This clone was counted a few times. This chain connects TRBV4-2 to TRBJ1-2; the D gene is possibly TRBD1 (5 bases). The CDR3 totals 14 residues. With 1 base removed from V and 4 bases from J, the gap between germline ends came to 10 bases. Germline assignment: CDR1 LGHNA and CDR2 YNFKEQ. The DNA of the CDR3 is TGTGCCAGCAGCCAAGTTGAGACAGCCTATGGCTACACCTTC. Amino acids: CASSQVETAYGYTF.

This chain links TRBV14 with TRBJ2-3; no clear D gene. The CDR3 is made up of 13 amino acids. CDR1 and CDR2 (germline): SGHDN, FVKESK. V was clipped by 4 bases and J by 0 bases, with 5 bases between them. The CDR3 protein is CASSLDSTDTQYF. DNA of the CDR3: TGTGCCAGCAGCCTGGACAGCACAGATACGCAGTATTTT.

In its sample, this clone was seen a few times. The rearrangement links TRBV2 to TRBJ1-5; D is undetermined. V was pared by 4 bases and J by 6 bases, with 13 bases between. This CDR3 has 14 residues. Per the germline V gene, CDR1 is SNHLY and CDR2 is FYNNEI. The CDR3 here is CASSATLGSQPQHF. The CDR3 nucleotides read TGTGCCAGCAGTGCGACGTTGGGGAGTCAGCCCCAGCATTTT.